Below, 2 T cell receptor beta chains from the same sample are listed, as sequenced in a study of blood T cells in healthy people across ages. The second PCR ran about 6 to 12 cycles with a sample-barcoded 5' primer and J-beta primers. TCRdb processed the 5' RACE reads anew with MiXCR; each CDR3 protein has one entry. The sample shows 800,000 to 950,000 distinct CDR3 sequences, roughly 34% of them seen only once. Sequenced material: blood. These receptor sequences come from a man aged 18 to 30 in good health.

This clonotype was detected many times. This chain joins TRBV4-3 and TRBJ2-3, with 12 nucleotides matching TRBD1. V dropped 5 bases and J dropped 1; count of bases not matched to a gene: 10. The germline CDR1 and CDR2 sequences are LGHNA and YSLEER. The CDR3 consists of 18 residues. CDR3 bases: TGCGCCAGCAGCAGGGGACAGGGGGCTTCCCCTGGCACAGATACGCAGTATTTT. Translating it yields CASSRGQGASPGTDTQYF.

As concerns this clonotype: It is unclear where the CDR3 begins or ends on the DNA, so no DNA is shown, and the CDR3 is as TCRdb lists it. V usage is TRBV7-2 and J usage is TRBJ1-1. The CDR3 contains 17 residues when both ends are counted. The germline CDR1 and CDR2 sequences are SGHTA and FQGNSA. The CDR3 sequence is CACSAGVGTQGHTEAFF.